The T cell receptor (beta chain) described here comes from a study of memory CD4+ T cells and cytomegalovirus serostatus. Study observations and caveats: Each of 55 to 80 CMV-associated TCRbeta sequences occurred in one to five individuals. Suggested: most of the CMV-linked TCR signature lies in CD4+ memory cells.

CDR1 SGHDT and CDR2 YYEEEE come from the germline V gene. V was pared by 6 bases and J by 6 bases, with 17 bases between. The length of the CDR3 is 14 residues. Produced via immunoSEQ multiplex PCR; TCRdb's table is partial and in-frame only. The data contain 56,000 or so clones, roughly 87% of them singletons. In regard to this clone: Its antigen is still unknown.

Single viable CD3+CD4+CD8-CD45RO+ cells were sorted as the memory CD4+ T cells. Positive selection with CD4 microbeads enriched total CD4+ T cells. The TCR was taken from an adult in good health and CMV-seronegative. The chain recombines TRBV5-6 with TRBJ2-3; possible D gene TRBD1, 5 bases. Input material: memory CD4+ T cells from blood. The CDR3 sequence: CASIGQGLEDTQYF. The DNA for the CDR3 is TGTGCCAGCATCGGGCAGGGATTAGAGGATACGCAGTATTTT.